The clone carrying this T cell receptor beta chain was counted many times. The antigen remains unidentified. In germline, CDR1 is SGHVS, CDR2 FQNEAQ. Trimming pared 5 bases from V and 1 base from J, leaving 14 bases between. The CDR3 sequence is 16 residues long. UMIs and sample barcodes were carried by the TCR alpha and TCR beta cDNA libraries that 5'RACE produced using constant-segment primers. MiXCR, run by TCRdb on the 5' RACE reads, gives a single entry per CDR3 protein. This sample has fewer than 50,000 distinct CDR3 sequences, with under 7.5% found just once. The data were taken from a study of T-cell memory formation after mild COVID-19. The study, taken as a whole, reports: Contracting CD4+ clones lay largely in CM and EM, with CD8+ ones residing in EMRA. Some clones that responded were present in memory (sampled pre-infection), which suggests cross-reactive memory joined. The authors left the SARS-CoV-2 specificity of second-wave clones peaking on day 37 unconfirmed.

Sample: PBMCs or a T cell subset sorted from them (not recorded which). The clonotype comes from a man younger than 35 who had mild COVID-19 (a few samples of this study predate the infection). Cell type and time point are not known. V is TRBV7-8 and J is TRBJ2-2; possibly TRBD2 for D (6 bases). CDR3 sequence reads: CASSPTRRVNTGELFF. Written as DNA, the CDR3 is TGTGCCAGCAGCCCCACTCGGAGGGTGAACACCGGGGAGCTGTTTTTT.